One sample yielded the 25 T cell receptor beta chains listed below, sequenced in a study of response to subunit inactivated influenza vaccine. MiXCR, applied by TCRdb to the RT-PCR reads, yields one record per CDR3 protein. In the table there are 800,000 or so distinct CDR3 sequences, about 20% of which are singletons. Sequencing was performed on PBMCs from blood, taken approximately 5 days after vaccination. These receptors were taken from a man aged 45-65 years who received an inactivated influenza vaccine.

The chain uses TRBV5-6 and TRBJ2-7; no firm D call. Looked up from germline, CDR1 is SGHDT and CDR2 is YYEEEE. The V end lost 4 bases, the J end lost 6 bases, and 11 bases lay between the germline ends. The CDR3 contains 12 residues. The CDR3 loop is CASSLRLGEQYF. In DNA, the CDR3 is TGTGCCAGCAGCCTCCGACTGGGCGAGCAGTACTTC.

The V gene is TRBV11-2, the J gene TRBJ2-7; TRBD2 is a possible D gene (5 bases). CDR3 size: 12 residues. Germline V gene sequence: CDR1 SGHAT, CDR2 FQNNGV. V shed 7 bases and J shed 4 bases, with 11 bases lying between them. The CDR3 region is CASTQSGYEQYF. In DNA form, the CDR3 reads TGTGCCAGCACCCAAAGCGGATACGAGCAGTACTTC. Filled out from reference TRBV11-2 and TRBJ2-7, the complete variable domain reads EAGVAQSPRYKIIEKRQSVAFWCNPISGHATLYWYQQILGQGPKLLIQFQNNGVVDDSQLPKDRFSAERLKGVDSTLKIQPAKLEDSAVYLCASTQSGYEQYFGPGTRLTVT.

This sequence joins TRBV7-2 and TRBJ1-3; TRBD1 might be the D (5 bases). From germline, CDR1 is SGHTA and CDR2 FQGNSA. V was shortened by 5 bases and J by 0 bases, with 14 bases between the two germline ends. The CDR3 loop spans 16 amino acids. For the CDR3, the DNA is TGTGCCAGCAGCCCTGGGGGTCCGCTCTCTGGAAACACCATATATTTT. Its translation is CASSPGGPLSGNTIYF.

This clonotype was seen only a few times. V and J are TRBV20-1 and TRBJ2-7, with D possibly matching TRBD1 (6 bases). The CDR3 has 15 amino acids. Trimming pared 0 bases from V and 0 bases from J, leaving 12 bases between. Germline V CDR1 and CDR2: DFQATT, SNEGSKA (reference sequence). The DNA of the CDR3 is TGCAGTGCTAGAGATGGGGGCCAGAGCTCCTACGAGCAGTACTTC. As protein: CSARDGGQSSYEQYF.

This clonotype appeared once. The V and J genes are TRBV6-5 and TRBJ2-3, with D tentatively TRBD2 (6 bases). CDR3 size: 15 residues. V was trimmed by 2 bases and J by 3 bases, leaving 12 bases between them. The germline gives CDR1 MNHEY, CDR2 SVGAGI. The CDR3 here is CASSYEASATDTQYF. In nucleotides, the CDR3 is TGTGCCAGCAGTTACGAGGCTAGCGCAACAGATACGCAGTATTTT.

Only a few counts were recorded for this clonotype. The CDR3, as DNA: TGTGCCAGCAGACTCGGGAACCAAGAGACCCAGTACTTC. It specifies CASRLGNQETQYF. This sequence joins TRBV12-3 or TRBV12-4 and TRBJ2-5, with a weak D call TRBD2 (5 bases). The V end lost 6 bases, the J end lost 0 bases, and 8 bases lay between the germline ends. This CDR3 contains 13 residues.

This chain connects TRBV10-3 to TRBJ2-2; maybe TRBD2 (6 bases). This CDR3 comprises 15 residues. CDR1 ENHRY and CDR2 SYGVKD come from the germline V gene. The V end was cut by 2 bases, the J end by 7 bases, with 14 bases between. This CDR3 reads CAISEDGGRIGELFF. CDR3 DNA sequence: TGTGCCATCAGTGAGGATGGAGGGCGGATCGGGGAGCTGTTTTTT.

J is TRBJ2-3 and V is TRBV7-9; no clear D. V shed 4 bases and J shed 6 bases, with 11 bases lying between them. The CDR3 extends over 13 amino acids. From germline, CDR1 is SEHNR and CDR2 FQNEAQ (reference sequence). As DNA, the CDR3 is TGTGCCAGCAGCTCGTTTACCCTTGATACGCAGTATTTT. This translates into CASSSFTLDTQYF.

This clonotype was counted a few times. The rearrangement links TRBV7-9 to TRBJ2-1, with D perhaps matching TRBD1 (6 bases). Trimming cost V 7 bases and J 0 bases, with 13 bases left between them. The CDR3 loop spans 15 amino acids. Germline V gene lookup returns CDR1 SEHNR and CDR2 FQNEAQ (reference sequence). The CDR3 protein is CASIKDRSSYNEQFF. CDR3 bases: TGTGCCAGCATCAAAGACAGGAGCTCCTACAATGAGCAGTTCTTC.

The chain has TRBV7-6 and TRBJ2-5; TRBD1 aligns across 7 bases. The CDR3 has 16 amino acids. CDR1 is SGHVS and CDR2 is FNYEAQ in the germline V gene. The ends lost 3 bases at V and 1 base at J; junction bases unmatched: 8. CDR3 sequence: CASSLEYRGAQETQYF. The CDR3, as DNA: TGTGCCAGCAGCTTGGAGTACAGGGGTGCCCAAGAGACCCAGTACTTC.

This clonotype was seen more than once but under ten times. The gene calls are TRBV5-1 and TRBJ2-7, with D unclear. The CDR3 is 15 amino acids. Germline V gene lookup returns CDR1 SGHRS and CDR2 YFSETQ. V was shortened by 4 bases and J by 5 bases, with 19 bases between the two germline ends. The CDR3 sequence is CASSLAGWGSDEQYF. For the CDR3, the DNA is TGCGCCAGCAGCCTGGCCGGTTGGGGTTCCGACGAGCAGTACTTC.

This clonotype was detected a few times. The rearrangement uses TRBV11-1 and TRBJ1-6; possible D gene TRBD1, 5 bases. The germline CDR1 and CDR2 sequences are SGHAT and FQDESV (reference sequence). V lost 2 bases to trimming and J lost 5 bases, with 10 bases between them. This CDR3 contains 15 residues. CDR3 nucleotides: TGTGCCAGCAGCTTAACAGGACTCCATAATTCACCCCTCCACTTT. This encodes CASSLTGLHNSPLHF.

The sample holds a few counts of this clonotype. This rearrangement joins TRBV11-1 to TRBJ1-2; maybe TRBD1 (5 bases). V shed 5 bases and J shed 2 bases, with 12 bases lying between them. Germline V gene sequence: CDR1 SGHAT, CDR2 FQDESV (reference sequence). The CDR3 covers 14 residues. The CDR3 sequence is CASSRGGKNYGYTF. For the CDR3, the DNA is TGTGCCAGCAGCCGTGGGGGAAAGAACTATGGCTACACCTTC.

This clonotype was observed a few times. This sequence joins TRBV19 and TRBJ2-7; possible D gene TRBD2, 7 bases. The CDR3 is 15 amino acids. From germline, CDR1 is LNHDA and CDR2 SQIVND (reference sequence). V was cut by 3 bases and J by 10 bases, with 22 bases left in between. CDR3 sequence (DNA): TGTGCCAGTAGTATCGGTGGGGGCCGTGCGGGGGCACAGTACTTC. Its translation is CASSIGGGRAGAQYF.

The CDR3 loop reads CASSDPGTSGRKDSYNEQFF. CDR3 DNA: TGTGCCAGCAGTGACCCCGGGACTAGCGGGAGGAAGGATAGCTACAATGAGCAGTTCTTC. V gene TRBV2 combines with J gene TRBJ2-1; 15 bases agree with TRBD2. Germline-derived CDR1 and CDR2 are SNHLY and FYNNEI. The J segment lost 3 bases and the V segment lost 3 bases, leaving 12 bases of the junction unmatched. The CDR3 is 20 amino acids.

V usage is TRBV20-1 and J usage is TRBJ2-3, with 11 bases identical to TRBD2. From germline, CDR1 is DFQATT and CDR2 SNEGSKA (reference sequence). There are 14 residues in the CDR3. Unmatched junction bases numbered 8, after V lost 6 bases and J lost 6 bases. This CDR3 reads CSATGLAGLDTQYF. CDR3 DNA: TGCAGTGCAACCGGACTAGCGGGTCTGGATACGCAGTATTTT.

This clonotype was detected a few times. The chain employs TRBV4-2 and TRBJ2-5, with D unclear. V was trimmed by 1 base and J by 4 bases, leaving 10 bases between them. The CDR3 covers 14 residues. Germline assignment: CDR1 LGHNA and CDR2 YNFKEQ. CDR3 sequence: CASSQASRIETQYF. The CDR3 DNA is TGTGCCAGCAGCCAAGCATCTAGGATAGAGACCCAGTACTTC.

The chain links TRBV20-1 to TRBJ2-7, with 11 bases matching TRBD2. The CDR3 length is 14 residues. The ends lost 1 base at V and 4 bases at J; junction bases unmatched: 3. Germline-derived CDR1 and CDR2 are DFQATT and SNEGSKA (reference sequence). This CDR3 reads CSARGVAGGYEQYF. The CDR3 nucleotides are TGCAGTGCTAGAGGGGTAGCGGGAGGGTACGAGCAGTACTTC.

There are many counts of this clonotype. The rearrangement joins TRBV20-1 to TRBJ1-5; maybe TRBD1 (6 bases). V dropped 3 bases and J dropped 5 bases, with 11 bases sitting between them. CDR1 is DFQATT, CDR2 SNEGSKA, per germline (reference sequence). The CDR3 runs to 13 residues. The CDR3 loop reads CSASWGRDQPQHF. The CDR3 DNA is TGCAGTGCTAGTTGGGGGCGCGATCAGCCCCAGCATTTT.

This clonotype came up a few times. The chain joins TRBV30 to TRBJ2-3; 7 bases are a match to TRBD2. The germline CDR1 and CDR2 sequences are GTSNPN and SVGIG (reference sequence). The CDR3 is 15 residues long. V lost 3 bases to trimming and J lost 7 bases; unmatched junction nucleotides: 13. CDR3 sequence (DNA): TGTGCCTGGAGCAGTAGGGGTAGCGGGCTGAATACGCAGTATTTT. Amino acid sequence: CAWSSRGSGLNTQYF.

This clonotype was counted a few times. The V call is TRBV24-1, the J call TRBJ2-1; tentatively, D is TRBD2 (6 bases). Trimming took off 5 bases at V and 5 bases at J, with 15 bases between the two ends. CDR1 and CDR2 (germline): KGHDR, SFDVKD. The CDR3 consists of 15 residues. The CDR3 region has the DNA TGTGCCACCAGTGGAGATCGGACTAATAACAATGAGCAGTTCTTC. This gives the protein CATSGDRTNNNEQFF.

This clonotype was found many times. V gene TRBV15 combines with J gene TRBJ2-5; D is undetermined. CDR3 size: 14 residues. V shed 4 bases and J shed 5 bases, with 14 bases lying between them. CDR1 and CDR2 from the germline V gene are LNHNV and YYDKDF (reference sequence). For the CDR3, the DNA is TGTGCCACCAGCATTCAACTCGAAAGGGAGACCCAGTACTTC. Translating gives CATSIQLERETQYF. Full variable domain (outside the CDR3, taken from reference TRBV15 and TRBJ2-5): DAMVIQNPRYQVTQFGKPVTLSCSQTLNHNVMYWYQQKSSQAPKLLFHYYDKDFNNEADTPDNFQSRRPNTSFCFLDIRSPGLGDTAMYLCATSIQLERETQYFGPGTRLLVL.

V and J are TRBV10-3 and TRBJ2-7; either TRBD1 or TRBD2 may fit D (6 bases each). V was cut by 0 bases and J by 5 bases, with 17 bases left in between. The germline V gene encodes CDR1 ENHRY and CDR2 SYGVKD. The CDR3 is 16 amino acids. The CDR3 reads CAISESGKGGGDEQYF. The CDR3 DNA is TGTGCCATCAGTGAGTCGGGTAAGGGGGGCGGTGACGAGCAGTACTTC.

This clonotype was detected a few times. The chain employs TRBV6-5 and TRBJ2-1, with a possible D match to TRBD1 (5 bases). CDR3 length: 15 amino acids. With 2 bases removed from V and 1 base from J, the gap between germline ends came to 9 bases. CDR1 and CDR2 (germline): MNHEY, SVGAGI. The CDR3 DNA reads TGTGCCAGCAGTTACAGTGGGGCGTCCTACAATGAGCAGTTCTTC. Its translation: CASSYSGASYNEQFF.

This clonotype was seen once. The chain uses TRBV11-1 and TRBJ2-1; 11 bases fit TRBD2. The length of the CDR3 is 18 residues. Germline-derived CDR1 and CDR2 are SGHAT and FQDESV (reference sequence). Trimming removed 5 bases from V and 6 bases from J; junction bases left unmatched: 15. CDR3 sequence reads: CASSHLAGGVAGTNEQFF. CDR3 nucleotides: TGTGCCAGCAGCCACCTAGCGGGAGGTGTTGCCGGGACCAATGAGCAGTTCTTC.